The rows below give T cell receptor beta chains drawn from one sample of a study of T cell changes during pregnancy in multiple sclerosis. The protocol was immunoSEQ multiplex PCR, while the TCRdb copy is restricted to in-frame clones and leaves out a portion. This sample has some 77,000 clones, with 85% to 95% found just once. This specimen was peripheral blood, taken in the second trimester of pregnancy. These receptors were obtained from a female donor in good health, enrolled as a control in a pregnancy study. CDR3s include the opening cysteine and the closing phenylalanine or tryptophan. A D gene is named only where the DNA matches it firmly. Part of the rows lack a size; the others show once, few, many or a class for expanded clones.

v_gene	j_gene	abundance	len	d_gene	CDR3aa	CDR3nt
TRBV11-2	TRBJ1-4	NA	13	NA	CASSRQLYEKLFF	TGTGCCAGCAGCCGCCAGTTATACGAAAAACTGTTTTTT
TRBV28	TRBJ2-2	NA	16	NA	CASSRNPGVYDGELFF	TGTGCCAGCAGCCGAAATCCGGGGGTTTACGACGGGGAGCTGTTTTTT
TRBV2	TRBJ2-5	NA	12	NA	CASSHNQETQYF	TGTGCCAGCAGCCACAACCAAGAGACCCAGTACTTC
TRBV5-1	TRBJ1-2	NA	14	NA	CASSFEPGYYGYTF	TGCGCCAGCAGCTTCGAGCCGGGGTACTATGGCTACACCTTC
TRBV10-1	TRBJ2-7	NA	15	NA	CASSGYRVWYYEQYF	TGCGCCAGCAGTGGTTACAGGGTTTGGTACTACGAGCAGTACTTC
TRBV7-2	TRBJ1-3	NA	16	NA	CASSPGGLSSGNTIYF	TGTGCCAGCAGCCCCGGGGGGCTCAGCTCTGGAAACACCATATATTTT
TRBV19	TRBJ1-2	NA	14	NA	CASSVQGPRYGYTF	TGTGCCAGTAGTGTTCAGGGGCCTCGCTATGGCTACACCTTC
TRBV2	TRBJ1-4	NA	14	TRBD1	CASRRRGTNEKLFF	TGTGCCAGCAGGCGCAGGGGGACTAATGAAAAACTGTTTTTT
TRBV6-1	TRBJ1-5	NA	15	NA	CASTSMGTGNQPQHF	TGTGCCAGCACCTCCATGGGCACCGGCAATCAGCCCCAGCATTTT
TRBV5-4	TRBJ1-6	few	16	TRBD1	CASSSWTGGVSSPLHF	TGTGCCAGCAGCTCCTGGACAGGGGGTGTTAGTTCACCCCTCCACTTT
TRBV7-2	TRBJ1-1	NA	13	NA	CASSSYRDTEAFF	TGTGCCAGCAGCTCCTACAGGGACACTGAAGCTTTCTTT
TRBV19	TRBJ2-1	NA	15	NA	CASSTTTSSYNEQFF	TGTGCCAGTAGTACGACAACTAGCTCCTACAATGAGCAGTTCTTC
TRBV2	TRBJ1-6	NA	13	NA	CASPGGSNSPLHF	TGTGCCAGCCCTGGCGGGTCCAATTCACCCCTCCACTTT
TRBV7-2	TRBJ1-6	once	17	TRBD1	CASSTGQGSSYNSPLHF	TGTGCCAGCAGCACCGGACAGGGGAGCTCCTATAATTCACCCCTCCACTTT
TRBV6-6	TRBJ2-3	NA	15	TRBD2	CASTNSGVRTDTQYF	TGTGCCAGCACCAATAGCGGGGTCCGCACAGATACGCAGTATTTT
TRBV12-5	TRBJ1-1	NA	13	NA	CASDSRGNTEAFF	TGTGCTAGTGATTCCCGGGGGAACACTGAAGCTTTCTTT
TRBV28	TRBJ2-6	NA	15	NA	CASSLQGTGANVLTF	TGTGCCAGCAGTTTACAGGGGACTGGGGCCAACGTCCTGACTTTC
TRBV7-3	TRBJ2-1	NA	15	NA	CASSLTGGTYNEQFF	TGTGCCAGCAGCTTAACGGGGGGAACCTACAATGAGCAGTTCTTC
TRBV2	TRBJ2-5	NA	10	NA	CASSLETQYF	TGTGCCAGCAGCCTGGAGACCCAGTACTTC
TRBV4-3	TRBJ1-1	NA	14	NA	CASSQGTVNTEAFF	TGCGCCAGCAGCCAAGGGACAGTGAACACTGAAGCTTTCTTT
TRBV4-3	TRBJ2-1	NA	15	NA	CASSQESLAVSEQFF	TGCGCCAGCAGCCAAGAATCTCTAGCCGTCAGTGAGCAGTTCTTC
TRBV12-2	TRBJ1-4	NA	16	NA	CASRLICRRPGEKLFF	TGTGCAAGTCGCTTGATTTGCAGGAGGCCTGGAGAAAAACTGTTTTTT
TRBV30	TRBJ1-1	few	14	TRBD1	CAWNSPDRATEAFF	TGTGCCTGGAACTCCCCTGACAGGGCCACTGAAGCTTTCTTT
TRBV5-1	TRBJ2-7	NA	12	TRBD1	CASSSTGDEQYF	TGCGCCAGCAGCTCCACAGGGGACGAGCAGTACTTC
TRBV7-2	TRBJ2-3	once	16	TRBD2	CASSLSPSGATDTQYF	TGTGCCAGCAGCTTGTCCCCGAGCGGGGCCACAGATACGCAGTATTTT
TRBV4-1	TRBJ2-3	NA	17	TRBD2	CASSQVYSGGALDTQYF	TGCGCCAGCAGCCAAGTCTATAGCGGGGGGGCCTTAGATACGCAGTATTTT
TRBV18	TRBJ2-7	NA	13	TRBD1	CASSRTGVYEQYF	TGTGCCAGCTCACGGACAGGGGTCTACGAGCAGTACTTC
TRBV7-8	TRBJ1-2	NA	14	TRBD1	CASSLGQGARGYTF	TGTGCCAGCAGCTTAGGGCAGGGGGCGCGTGGCTACACCTTC
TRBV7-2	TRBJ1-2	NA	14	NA	CASSLVPLGYGYTF	TGTGCCAGCAGCTTAGTGCCCCTCGGCTATGGCTACACCTTC
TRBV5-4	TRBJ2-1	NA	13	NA	CASSDGSSGEQFF	TGTGCCAGCAGCGACGGGTCGAGCGGTGAGCAGTTCTTC
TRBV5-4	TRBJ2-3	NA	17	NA	CASSLQGRVVGTDTQYF	TGTGCCAGCAGCCTACAGGGACGGGTAGTTGGCACAGATACGCAGTATTTT
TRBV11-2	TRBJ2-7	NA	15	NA	CASSHGITGSYEQYF	TGTGCCAGCAGTCATGGGATAACAGGCTCCTACGAGCAGTACTTC
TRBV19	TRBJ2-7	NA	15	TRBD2	CASTWANGGTYEQYF	TGTGCCAGTACCTGGGCGAACGGGGGGACTTACGAGCAGTACTTC
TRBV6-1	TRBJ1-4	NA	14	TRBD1	CASSELGQGGKLFF	TGTGCCAGCAGTGAATTAGGACAGGGAGGGAAACTGTTTTTT
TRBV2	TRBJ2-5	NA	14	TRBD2	CASIASGGQETQYF	TGTGCCAGCATAGCGAGCGGGGGGCAAGAGACCCAGTACTTC
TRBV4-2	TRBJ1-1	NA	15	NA	CASSQEVGGNTEAFF	TGTGCCAGCAGCCAAGAGGTCGGAGGGAACACTGAAGCTTTCTTT
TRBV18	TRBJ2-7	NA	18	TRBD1	CASSRGGPGSDSSYEQYF	TGTGCCAGCTCACGAGGGGGCCCTGGGTCTGATAGCTCCTACGAGCAGTACTTC
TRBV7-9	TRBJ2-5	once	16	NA	CASSLAGGLYEETQYF	TGTGCCAGCAGCTTAGCGGGGGGACTTTACGAAGAGACCCAGTACTTC
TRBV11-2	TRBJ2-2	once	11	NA	CASTVTGELFF	TGTGCCAGCACTGTTACCGGGGAGCTGTTTTTT
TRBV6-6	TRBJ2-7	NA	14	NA	CASSYGGTDYEQYF	TGTGCCAGCAGTTATGGAGGGACGGACTACGAGCAGTACTTC
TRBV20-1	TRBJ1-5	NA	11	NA	CGEGFNQPQHF	TGCGGGGAGGGGTTTAATCAGCCCCAGCATTTT
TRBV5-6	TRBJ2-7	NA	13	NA	CASSLGTDYEQYF	TGTGCCAGCAGCTTGGGTACAGATTACGAGCAGTACTTC
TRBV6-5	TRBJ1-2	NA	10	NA	CASGDYGYTF	TGTGCCAGCGGAGACTATGGCTACACCTTC
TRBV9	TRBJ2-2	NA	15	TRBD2	CASSIRTSGGARLFF	TGTGCCAGCAGCATCAGGACTAGCGGGGGGGCCAGGCTGTTTTTT
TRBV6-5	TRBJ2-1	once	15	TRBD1	CASGKDRGAYNEQFF	TGTGCCAGCGGGAAAGACAGGGGGGCCTACAATGAACAGTTCTTC
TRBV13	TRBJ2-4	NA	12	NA	CASSYRVDIQYF	TGTGCCAGCAGTTACAGGGTTGACATTCAGTACTTC
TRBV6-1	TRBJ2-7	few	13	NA	CASSDGLSYEQYF	TGTGCCAGCAGTGATGGCCTCTCCTACGAGCAGTACTTC
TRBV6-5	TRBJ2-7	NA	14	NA	CASSYSGGSYEQYF	TGTGCCAGCAGTTACTCGGGGGGATCCTACGAGCAGTACTTC
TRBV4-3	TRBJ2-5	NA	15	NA	CASSQGGGAGETQYF	TGCGCCAGCAGCCAAGGGGGCGGGGCGGGTGAGACCCAGTACTTC